The 27 T cell receptor beta chains below were found in one sample sequenced in a study of blood T cell repertoires in COVID-19. Sequencing was performed with immunoSEQ multiplex PCR; in TCRdb, only in-frame clones are kept and a portion is missing. The sample shows over 200,000 clones, about 87% of them seen only once. Sequenced input: PBMCs or T cells enriched from blood (not recorded which). The receptors come from a woman aged 25-40 years who had been exposed to COVID-19.

V gene TRBV7-2 combines with J gene TRBJ2-1, with D unresolved. The CDR3 is 13 residues long. CDR1 SGHTA and CDR2 FQGNSA come from the germline V gene. V was clipped by 0 bases and J by 7 bases, with 7 bases between them. This CDR3 reads CASSLAFGNEQFF. CDR3 coding DNA: TGTGCCAGCAGCTTAGCTTTCGGGAATGAGCAGTTCTTC.

This clone was seen only once. The gene calls are TRBV25-1 and TRBJ1-2, with D uncertain. The V end lost 6 bases, the J end lost 2 bases, and 10 bases lay between the germline ends. This CDR3 is 13 amino acids long. Germline V gene sequence: CDR1 MGHDK, CDR2 SYGVNS. The CDR3 bases are TGTGCCAGCAGCTCAACAATGAACTATGGCTACACCTTC. This translates into CASSSTMNYGYTF.

The chain's CDR3 is CASSQDPLAGGQYDPDTQYF. The CDR3 region has the DNA TGTGCCAGCAGCCAAGATCCTCTAGCGGGAGGGCAGTATGACCCGGATACGCAGTATTTT. V and J are TRBV3-1 (or the pseudogene TRBV3-2) and TRBJ2-3, with TRBD2 identical over 12 bases. This CDR3 is 20 amino acids long. The germline CDR1 and CDR2 sequences are LGHDT and YNNKEL (reference sequence). V lost 0 bases and J lost 6; bases outside the gene matches: 16.

This clone has a single count. V gene TRBV11-2 combines with J gene TRBJ2-3; 7 positions agree with TRBD2. This CDR3 region has 17 residues. V shed 3 bases, J shed 2 bases, and the junction held 11 bases outside the gene matches. Per germline, CDR1 SGHAT and CDR2 FQNNGV. CDR3 DNA: TGTGCCAGCAGCTTGGGGTCCAGCGGGATCTTCACAGATACGCAGTATTTT. This sequence encodes CASSLGSSGIFTDTQYF.

V gene TRBV5-4 combines with J gene TRBJ2-1; the match to TRBD2 covers 13 bases. After removal of 4 bases from V and 7 bases from J, the junction contained 11 bases not matched to a gene. Germline V CDR1 and CDR2: SGHNT, YYREEE (reference sequence). This CDR3 has 17 amino acids. The CDR3 protein is CASSPGRLAGGWNEQFF. In DNA, the CDR3 is TGTGCCAGCAGCCCCGGAAGACTAGCGGGAGGTTGGAATGAGCAGTTCTTC.

The V gene is TRBV3-1 (or the pseudogene TRBV3-2), the J gene TRBJ2-1; 8 bases line up with TRBD2. The CDR3 extends over 16 amino acids. The trim removed 3 bases at V and 6 bases at J, leaving 10 bases unmatched. Germline V lookup: CDR1 LGHDT, CDR2 YNNKEL (reference sequence). The CDR3 sequence: CASSQVPGTRVNEQFF. The CDR3 DNA is TGTGCCAGCAGCCAGGTTCCCGGGACTAGGGTCAATGAGCAGTTCTTC.

This chain links TRBV20-1 with TRBJ2-5, with unresolved D. V lost 6 bases, J lost 5 bases, and 10 bases lay in between. CDR3 length: 11 amino acids. Per germline, CDR1 DFQATT and CDR2 SNEGSKA (reference sequence). CDR3 protein: CSASARETQYF. As DNA, the CDR3 is TGCAGTGCGTCGGCTAGGGAGACCCAGTACTTC.

This clone has a count of ten or more. V and J are TRBV4-1 and TRBJ2-7, with D hard to call. In germline, CDR1 is MGHRA, CDR2 YSYEKL. The V and J ends lost 4 bases and 0 bases respectively, with 13 bases between them. The CDR3 covers 15 residues. CDR3 sequence: CASSLIPTGSYEQYF. As DNA, the CDR3 is TGCGCCAGCAGCCTCATCCCTACTGGCTCCTACGAGCAGTACTTC.

CDR3 nucleotide sequence: TGTGCCAGCCGCCCCCCACTTACGGGGGGCAATGACTACGAGCAGTACTTC. This codes for CASRPPLTGGNDYEQYF. This sequence joins TRBV11-2 and TRBJ2-7, with D possibly TRBD2 on 7 matching bases. Germline V gene lookup returns CDR1 SGHAT and CDR2 FQNNGV. The CDR3 spans 17 residues. V lost 8 bases and J 3 bases, leaving 26 bases between the germline ends.

The V gene is TRBV2, the J gene TRBJ1-1; D remains ambiguous. This CDR3 has 13 amino acids. Trimming took off 7 bases at V and 0 bases at J, with 9 bases between the two ends. CDR1 is SNHLY, CDR2 FYNNEI, per germline. Here the CDR3 reads CASTRRLNTEAFF. The CDR3 DNA follows: TGTGCCAGCACGCGGCGGTTGAACACTGAAGCTTTCTTT. Full variable domain (missing parts from reference TRBV2 and TRBJ1-1): EPEVTQTPSHQVTQMGQEVILRCVPISNHLYFYWYRQILGQKVEFLVSFYNNEISEKSEIFDDQFSVERPDGSNFTLKIRSTKLEDSAMYFCASTRRLNTEAFFGQGTRLTVV.

J is TRBJ1-1 and V is TRBV5-1; a weak D match, TRBD1 (5 bases). Germline CDR1 SGHRS, CDR2 YFSETQ. There are 14 residues in the CDR3. V was trimmed by 2 bases and J by 4 bases, leaving 12 bases between them. The CDR3 coding sequence is TGCGCCAGCAGCTTAGGGGTCACGGGCACTGAAGCTTTCTTT. Its protein product is CASSLGVTGTEAFF.

V and J are TRBV30 and TRBJ1-5; the D is unclear. Trimming cost V 3 bases and J 0 bases, with 9 bases left between them. Germline CDR1 GTSNPN, CDR2 SVGIG (reference sequence). The CDR3 runs 14 residues. The CDR3 nucleotides read TGTGCCTGGAGGGTAGGAGATAGCAATCAGCCCCAGCATTTT. This encodes CAWRVGDSNQPQHF.

V usage is TRBV28 and J usage is TRBJ2-5; 16 bases are a match to TRBD2. The CDR3 has 19 residues. Looked up from germline, CDR1 is MDHEN and CDR2 is SYDVKM. The V gene end was trimmed by 2 bases and the J gene end by 4 bases; junction bases not matched to a gene: 10. In DNA form, the CDR3 reads TGTGCCAGCAGTTTAAACCAGGGACTAGCGGGAGGGCCTGGAGAGACCCAGTACTTC. As protein: CASSLNQGLAGGPGETQYF.

The chain has TRBV28 and TRBJ1-5, with TRBD1 identical over 8 bases. Germline V CDR1 and CDR2: MDHEN, SYDVKM. The J segment lost 7 bases and the V segment lost 3 bases, leaving 8 bases of the junction unmatched. The CDR3 contains 15 residues. CDR3 DNA sequence: TGTGCCAGCAGTTTTACAGGGGGAGTAGAGCAGCCCCAGCATTTT. Translated: CASSFTGGVEQPQHF. Full variable domain (remainder filled in from reference TRBV28 and TRBJ1-5): DVKVTQSSRYLVKRTGEKVFLECVQDMDHENMFWYRQDPGLGLRLIYFSYDVKMKEKGDIPEGYSVSREKKERFSLILESASTNQTSMYLCASSFTGGVEQPQHFGDGTRLSIL.

Written as DNA, the CDR3 is TGTGCCAGCAGTAGAACCGGACAAGTGAACACTGAAGCTTTCTTT. Amino acid sequence: CASSRTGQVNTEAFF. J is TRBJ1-1 and V is TRBV25-1, with D possibly being TRBD1 (5 bases). The CDR3 length is 15 residues. Between the trimmed V and J ends, which lost 5 bases and 0 bases, there was a span of 13 bases. Germline CDR1 is MGHDK and CDR2 is SYGVNS.

The chain's CDR3 is CASSGGDQETQYF. In nucleotides, the CDR3 is TGCGCCAGCAGCGGCGGGGACCAAGAGACCCAGTACTTC. The genes are TRBV5-1 and TRBJ2-5; D may be TRBD2 (6 bases). The CDR3 runs to 13 residues. Trimming removed 4 bases from V and 0 bases from J, with 7 bases in between. Germline V gene data show CDR1 as SGHRS and CDR2 as YFSETQ.

J is TRBJ1-2 and V is TRBV18, with 9 positions matching TRBD1. The V gene's germline CDR1 is KGHSH and CDR2 LQKENI. CDR3 length: 16 amino acids. V trimming: 6 bases; J trimming: 3 bases; junction bases outside the gene matches: 11. CDR3 coding DNA: TGTGCCAGCTCGTTGGACAGGGGCGATCTTTACTATGGCTACACCTTC. Its protein product is CASSLDRGDLYYGYTF.

This chain links TRBV11-2 with TRBJ1-3; the D is unclear. V was clipped by 1 base and J by 3 bases, with 10 bases between them. The CDR3 consists of 15 residues. Germline V lookup: CDR1 SGHAT, CDR2 FQNNGV. The CDR3 is CASSLAGPIGNTIYF. In nucleotides, the CDR3 is TGTGCCAGCAGCTTAGCTGGCCCCATTGGAAACACCATATATTTT.

This chain joins TRBV20-1 and TRBJ2-3; D not resolved. The CDR3 spans 10 residues. Looked up from germline, CDR1 is DFQATT and CDR2 is SNEGSKA (reference sequence). Deletions cut 6 bases from V and 6 bases from J, with 7 bases between. CDR3 region: CSARRDTQYF. Written as DNA, the CDR3 is TGCAGTGCACGCCGGGATACGCAGTATTTT.

V is TRBV30 and J is TRBJ2-1, with TRBD2 identical over 8 bases. The junction had 6 bases not matched to a gene; V was cut back by 0 bases and J by 2 bases. The CDR3 totals 16 residues. The germline CDR1 and CDR2 sequences are GTSNPN and SVGIG (reference sequence). The CDR3 DNA reads TGTGCCTGGAGTGTAGGGCGGGAGGCTACCTACAATGAGCAGTTCTTC. Its protein product is CAWSVGREATYNEQFF. Full variable domain (missing parts from reference TRBV30 and TRBJ2-1): SQTIHQWPATLVQPVGSPLSLECTVEGTSNPNLYWYRQAAGRGLQLLFYSVGIGQISSEVPQNLSASRPQDRQFILSSKKLLLSDSGFYLCAWSVGREATYNEQFFGPGTRLTVL.

This clone was observed once. The chain joins TRBV7-9 to TRBJ2-7; D possibly corresponds to TRBD2 (6 bases). Trimming took 1 base from V and 4 from J, leaving 17 bases between them. This CDR3 region has 16 residues. Germline-derived CDR1 and CDR2 are SEHNR and FQNEAQ (reference sequence). CDR3 bases: TGTGCCAGCAGCTTAGGTCCGGGGACTGCGCTGTACGAGCAGTACTTC. The encoded protein is CASSLGPGTALYEQYF. Filled out from reference TRBV7-9 and TRBJ2-7, the complete variable domain reads DTGVSQNPRHKITKRGQNVTFRCDPISEHNRLYWYRQTLGQGPEFLTYFQNEAQLEKSRLLSDRFSAERPKGSFSTLEIQRTEQGDSAMYLCASSLGPGTALYEQYFGPGTRLTVT.

The V gene is TRBV5-1, the J gene TRBJ2-2; 12 bases are shared with TRBD2. Germline trimming cut 0 bases from V and 4 bases from J; bases unmatched to any gene: 4. CDR3 length: 17 residues. Germline V gene sequence: CDR1 SGHRS, CDR2 YFSETQ. For the CDR3, the DNA is TGCGCCAGCAGCTTGGCAGCTAGCGGGAGGGGCACCGGGGAGCTGTTTTTT. Protein product: CASSLAASGRGTGELFF.

The rearrangement joins TRBV4-2 to TRBJ2-1; 10 positions match TRBD2. This CDR3 is 15 amino acids long. Germline lookup yields CDR1 LGHNA and CDR2 YNFKEQ. J lost 1 base, V lost 4 bases, and 1 base had no gene match. The CDR3 reads CASSLTSGSYNEQFF. The CDR3 DNA reads TGTGCCAGCAGCCTGACTAGCGGGTCCTACAATGAGCAGTTCTTC.

The chain carries TRBV5-5 and TRBJ1-1; 7 bases line up with TRBD1. With V trimmed by 0 bases and J by 4 bases, 9 bases remained unmatched. Germline V CDR1 and CDR2: SGHKS, YYEKEE (reference sequence). The CDR3 contains 16 residues. The CDR3 nucleotides read TGTGCCAGCAGCTTGGCCCAAGACAGGGTGGGCACTGAAGCTTTCTTT. As protein: CASSLAQDRVGTEAFF.

This clone occurred a few times. This chain connects TRBV6-5 to TRBJ2-7; the match to TRBD1 covers 7 bases. Looked up from germline, CDR1 is MNHEY and CDR2 is SVGAGI. CDR3 length: 14 amino acids. The V segment lost 5 bases and the J segment 8 bases; nucleotides outside the gene matches: 12. DNA for the CDR3: TGTGCCAGCAGTACCGGGACAGAAATATCGAAGCAGTACTTC. The encoded protein is CASSTGTEISKQYF.

This clone has just one count. This chain joins TRBV10-2 and TRBJ1-5; a possible D gene is TRBD1 (6 bases). Germline CDR1 is WSHSY and CDR2 is SAAADI. Trimming removed 6 bases at V and 2 bases at J, with 17 bases between. CDR3 length: 16 residues. The CDR3 loop reads CASRDTAGVGNQPQHF. DNA of the CDR3: TGCGCCAGCAGGGATACTGCAGGGGTAGGCAATCAGCCCCAGCATTTT.

The J gene is TRBJ2-5, the V gene TRBV5-4; TRBD2 matches 9 bases. The trim removed 0 bases at V and 2 bases at J, leaving 5 bases unmatched. Germline V gene lookup returns CDR1 SGHNT and CDR2 YYREEE (reference sequence). This CDR3 has 16 residues. CDR3 sequence reads: CASSLAKTSGQETQYF. CDR3 nucleotide sequence: TGTGCCAGCAGCTTGGCTAAGACTAGCGGACAAGAGACCCAGTACTTC.